The subject of this entry is one T cell receptor (beta chain). Amplification used 60 Vbeta primers and 13 Jbeta primers. Measured with immunoSEQ multiplex PCR; TCRdb has only the in-frame clones, and not every one. Of some 96,000 clones listed, approximately 76% were seen once; the top ten hold roughly 2%. The sample belongs to a study of cytomegalovirus exposure and HLA in healthy donors. Deletions cut 4 bases from V and 4 bases from J, with 13 bases between. Germline CDR1 is SGHAT and CDR2 is FQNNGV. The CDR3 runs 14 residues. The receptor comes from a man aged 40-49 years in good health and CMV-seronegative. Sequenced sample: PBMCs. The chain combines TRBV11-2 with TRBJ1-1; D not certain. The CDR3 sequence: CASSYRDFSTEAFF. The DNA of the CDR3 is TGTGCCAGCAGCTACAGAGATTTTAGCACTGAAGCTTTCTTT.